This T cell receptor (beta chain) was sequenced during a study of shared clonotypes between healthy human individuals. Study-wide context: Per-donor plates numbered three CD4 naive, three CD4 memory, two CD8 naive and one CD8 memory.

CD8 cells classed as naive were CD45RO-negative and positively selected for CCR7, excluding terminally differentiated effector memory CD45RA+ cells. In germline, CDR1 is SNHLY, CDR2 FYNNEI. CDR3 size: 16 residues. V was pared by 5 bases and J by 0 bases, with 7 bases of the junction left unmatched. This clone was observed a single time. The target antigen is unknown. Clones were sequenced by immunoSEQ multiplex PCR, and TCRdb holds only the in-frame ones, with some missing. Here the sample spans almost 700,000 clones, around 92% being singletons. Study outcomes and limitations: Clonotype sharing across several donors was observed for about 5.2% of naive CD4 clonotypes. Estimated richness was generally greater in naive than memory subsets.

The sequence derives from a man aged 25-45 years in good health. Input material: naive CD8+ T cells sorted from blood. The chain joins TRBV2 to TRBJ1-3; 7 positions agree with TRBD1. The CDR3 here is CASSSGTDFSGNTIYF. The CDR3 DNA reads TGTGCCAGCAGTTCCGGGACAGATTTCTCTGGAAACACCATATATTTT.